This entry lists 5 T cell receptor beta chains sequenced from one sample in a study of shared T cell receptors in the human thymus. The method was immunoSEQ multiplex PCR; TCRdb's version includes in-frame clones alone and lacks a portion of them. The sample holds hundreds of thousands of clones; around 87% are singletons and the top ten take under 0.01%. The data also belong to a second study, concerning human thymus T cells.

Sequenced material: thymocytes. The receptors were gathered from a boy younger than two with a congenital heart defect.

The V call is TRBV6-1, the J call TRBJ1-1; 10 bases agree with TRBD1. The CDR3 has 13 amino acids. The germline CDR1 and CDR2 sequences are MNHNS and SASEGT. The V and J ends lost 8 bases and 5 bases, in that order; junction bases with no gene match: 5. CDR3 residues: CASGGTGATEAFF. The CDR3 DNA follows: TGTGCCAGCGGGGGGACAGGGGCAACTGAAGCTTTCTTT.

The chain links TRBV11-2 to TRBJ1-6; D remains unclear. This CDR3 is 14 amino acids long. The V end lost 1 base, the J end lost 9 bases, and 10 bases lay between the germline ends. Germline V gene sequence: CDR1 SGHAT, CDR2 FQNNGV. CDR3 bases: TGTGCCAGCAGCTTAGCCAAACTTCGTTCACCCCTCCACTTT. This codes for CASSLAKLRSPLHF. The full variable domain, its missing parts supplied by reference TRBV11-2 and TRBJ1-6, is EAGVAQSPRYKIIEKRQSVAFWCNPISGHATLYWYQQILGQGPKLLIQFQNNGVVDDSQLPKDRFSAERLKGVDSTLKIQPAKLEDSAVYLCASSLAKLRSPLHFGNGTRLTVT.

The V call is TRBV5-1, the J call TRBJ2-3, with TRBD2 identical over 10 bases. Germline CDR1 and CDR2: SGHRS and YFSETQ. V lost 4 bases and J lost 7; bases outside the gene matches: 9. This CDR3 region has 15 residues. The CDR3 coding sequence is TGCGCCAGCAGCCCCCGTGCTAGCGGGAGTAATACGCAGTATTTT. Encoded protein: CASSPRASGSNTQYF.

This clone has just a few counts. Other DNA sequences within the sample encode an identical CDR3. As DNA, the CDR3 is TGTGCCAGCAGGATGGTTAAGCCTAATTCACCCCTCCACTTT. As protein: CASRMVKPNSPLHF. The chain employs TRBV27 and TRBJ1-6, with D uncertain. Trimming left V 6 bases short and J 6 bases short, with 12 bases between. Germline CDR1 is MNHEY and CDR2 is SMNVEV (reference sequence). The CDR3 is made up of 14 amino acids.

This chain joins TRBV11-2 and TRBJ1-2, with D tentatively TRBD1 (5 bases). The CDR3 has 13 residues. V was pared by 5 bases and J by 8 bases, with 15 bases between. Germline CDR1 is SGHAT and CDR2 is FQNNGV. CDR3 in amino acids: CASSQGPLGGYTF. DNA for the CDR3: TGTGCCAGCAGCCAGGGCCCCTTGGGCGGCTACACCTTC.